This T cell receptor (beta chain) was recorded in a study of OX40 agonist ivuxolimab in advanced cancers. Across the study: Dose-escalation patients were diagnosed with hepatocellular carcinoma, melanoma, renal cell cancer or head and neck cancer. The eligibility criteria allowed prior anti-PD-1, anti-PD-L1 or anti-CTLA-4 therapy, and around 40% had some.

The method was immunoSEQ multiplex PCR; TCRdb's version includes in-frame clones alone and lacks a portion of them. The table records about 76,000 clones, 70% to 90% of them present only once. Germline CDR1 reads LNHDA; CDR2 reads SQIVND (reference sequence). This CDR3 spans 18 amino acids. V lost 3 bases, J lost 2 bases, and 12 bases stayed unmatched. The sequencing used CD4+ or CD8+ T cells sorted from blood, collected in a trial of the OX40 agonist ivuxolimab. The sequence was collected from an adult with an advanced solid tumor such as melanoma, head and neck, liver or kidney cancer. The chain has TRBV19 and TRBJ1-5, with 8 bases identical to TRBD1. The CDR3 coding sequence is TGTGCCAGTAGTATCCCCGTCGGCAGGGGGCGAGGCAATCAGCCCCAGCATTTT. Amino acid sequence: CASSIPVGRGRGNQPQHF. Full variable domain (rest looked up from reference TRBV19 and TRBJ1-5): DGGITQSPKYLFRKEGQNVTLSCEQNLNHDAMYWYRQDPGQGLRLIYYSQIVNDFQKGDIAEGYSVSREKKESFPLTVTSAQKNPTAFYLCASSIPVGRGRGNQPQHFGDGTRLSIL.